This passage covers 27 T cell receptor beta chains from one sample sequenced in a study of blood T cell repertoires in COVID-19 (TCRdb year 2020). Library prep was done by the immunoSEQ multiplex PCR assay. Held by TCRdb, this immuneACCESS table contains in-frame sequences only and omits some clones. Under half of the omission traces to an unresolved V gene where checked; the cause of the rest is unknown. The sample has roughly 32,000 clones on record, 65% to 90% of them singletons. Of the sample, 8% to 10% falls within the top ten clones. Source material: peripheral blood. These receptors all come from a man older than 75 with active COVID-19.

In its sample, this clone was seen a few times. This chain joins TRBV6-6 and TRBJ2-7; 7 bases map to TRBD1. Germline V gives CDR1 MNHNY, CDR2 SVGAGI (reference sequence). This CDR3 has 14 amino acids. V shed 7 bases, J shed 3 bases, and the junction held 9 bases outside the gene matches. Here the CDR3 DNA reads TGTGCCAGCAACCAACAGGGGACGAGCTACGAGCAGTACTTC. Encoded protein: CASNQQGTSYEQYF.

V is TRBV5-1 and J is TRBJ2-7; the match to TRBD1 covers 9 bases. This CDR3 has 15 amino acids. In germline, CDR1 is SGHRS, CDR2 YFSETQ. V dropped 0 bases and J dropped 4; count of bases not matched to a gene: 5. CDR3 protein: CASSLATGGEYEQYF. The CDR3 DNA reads TGCGCCAGCAGCTTGGCGACAGGGGGGGAATACGAGCAGTACTTC.

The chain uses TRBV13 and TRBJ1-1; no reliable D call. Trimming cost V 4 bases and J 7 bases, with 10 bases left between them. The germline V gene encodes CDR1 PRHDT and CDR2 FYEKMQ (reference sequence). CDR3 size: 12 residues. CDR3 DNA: TGTGCCAGCAGCTCCCACCAGCGTGAAGCTTTCTTT. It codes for CASSSHQREAFF.

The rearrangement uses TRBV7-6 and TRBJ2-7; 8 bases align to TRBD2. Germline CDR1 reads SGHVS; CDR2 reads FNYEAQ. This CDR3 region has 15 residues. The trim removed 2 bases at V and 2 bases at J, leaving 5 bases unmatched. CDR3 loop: CASSLIAGGTYEQYF. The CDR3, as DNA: TGTGCCAGCAGCTTAATTGCGGGGGGAACCTACGAGCAGTACTTC.

CDR3 region: CASSTGRGGNTIYF. In DNA form, the CDR3 reads TGTGCCAGCTCAACAGGGAGAGGCGGAAACACCATATATTTT. The J gene is TRBJ1-3, the V gene TRBV18; a weak D match, TRBD1 (6 bases). The CDR3 spans 14 residues. With 5 bases removed from V and 4 bases from J, the gap between germline ends came to 12 bases. CDR1 and CDR2 from the germline V gene are KGHSH and LQKENI. The whole variable domain, filled in from reference TRBV18 and TRBJ1-3, reads NAGVMQNPRHLVRRRGQEARLRCSPMKGHSHVYWYRQLPEEGLKFMVYLQKENIIDESGMPKERFSAEFPKEGPSILRIQQVVRGDSAAYFCASSTGRGGNTIYFGEGSWLTVV.

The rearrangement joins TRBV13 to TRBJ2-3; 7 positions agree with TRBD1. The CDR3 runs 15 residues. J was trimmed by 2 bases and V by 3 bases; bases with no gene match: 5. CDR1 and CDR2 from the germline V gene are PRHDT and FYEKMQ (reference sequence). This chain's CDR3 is CASSFRDRLTDTQYF. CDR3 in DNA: TGTGCCAGCAGCTTTCGGGACAGACTCACAGATACGCAGTATTTT.

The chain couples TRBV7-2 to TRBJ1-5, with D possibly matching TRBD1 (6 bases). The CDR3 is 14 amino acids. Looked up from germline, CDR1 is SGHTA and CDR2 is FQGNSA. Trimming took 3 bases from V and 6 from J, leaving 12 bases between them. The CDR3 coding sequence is TGTGCCAGCAGCTTGCCAGGGGCTGGTCAGCCCCAGCATTTT. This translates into CASSLPGAGQPQHF.

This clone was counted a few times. CDR3 coding DNA: TGCAGCGTTGGGGGGGATCATGGCTACACCTTC. Its translation: CSVGGDHGYTF. The chain is built from TRBV29-1 and TRBJ1-2; D is possibly TRBD1 (5 bases). The CDR3 runs 11 residues. With 4 bases removed from V and 6 bases from J, the gap between germline ends came to 9 bases. Germline CDR1 and CDR2: SQVTM and ANQGSEA. Filled out from reference TRBV29-1 and TRBJ1-2, the complete variable domain reads SAVISQKPSRDICQRGTSLTIQCQVDSQVTMMFWYRQQPGQSLTLIATANQGSEATYESGFVIDKFPISRPNLTFSTLTVSNMSPEDSSIYLCSVGGDHGYTFGSGTRLTVV.

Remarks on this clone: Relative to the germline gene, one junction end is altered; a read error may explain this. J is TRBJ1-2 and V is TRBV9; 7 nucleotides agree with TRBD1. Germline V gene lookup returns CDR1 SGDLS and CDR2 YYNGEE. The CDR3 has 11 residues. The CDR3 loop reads CASSSGTDPRF. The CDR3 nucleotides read TGTGCCAGCAGCTCCGGGACAGATCCCAGGTTC.

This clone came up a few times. The CDR3 loop is CASSEYTAGGAYEQYF. DNA for the CDR3: TGTGCCAGCAGTGAATACACGGCAGGGGGCGCCTACGAGCAGTACTTC. J is TRBJ2-7 and V is TRBV25-1; TRBD1 matches 8 bases. CDR3 size: 16 residues. Trimming at V came to 0 bases and at J to 2 bases, leaving 6 bases not matched to a gene. Germline V gene lookup returns CDR1 MGHDK and CDR2 SYGVNS.

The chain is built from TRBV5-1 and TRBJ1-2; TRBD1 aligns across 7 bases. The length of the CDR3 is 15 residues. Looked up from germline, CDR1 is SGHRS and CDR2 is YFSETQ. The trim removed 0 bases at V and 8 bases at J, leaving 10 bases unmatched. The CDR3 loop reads CASSLDGTGDGGYTF. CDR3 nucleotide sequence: TGCGCCAGCAGCTTGGATGGTACAGGGGATGGAGGCTACACCTTC.

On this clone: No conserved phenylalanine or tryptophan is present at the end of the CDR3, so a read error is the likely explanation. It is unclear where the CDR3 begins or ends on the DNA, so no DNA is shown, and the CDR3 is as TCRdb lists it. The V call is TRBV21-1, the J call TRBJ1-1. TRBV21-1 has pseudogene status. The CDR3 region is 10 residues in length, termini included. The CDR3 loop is CASSPRIISN.

CDR3 in DNA: TGTGCCAGCAGTGTGGACACTTCATTGGCTTTCTTT. Translated, it gives CASSVDTSLAFF. V is TRBV2 and J is TRBJ1-1; possible D gene TRBD1, 5 bases. Trimming shortened V by 4 bases and J by 11 bases, and 14 bases separated the two germline ends. The CDR3 sequence is 12 residues long. Germline V gene lookup returns CDR1 SNHLY and CDR2 FYNNEI.

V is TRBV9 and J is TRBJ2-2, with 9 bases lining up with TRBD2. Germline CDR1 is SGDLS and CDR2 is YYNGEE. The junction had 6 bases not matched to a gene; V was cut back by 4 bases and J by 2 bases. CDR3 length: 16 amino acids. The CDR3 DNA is TGTGCCAGCAGCCCTCTAGCGGGGCGAAACACCGGGGAGCTGTTTTTT. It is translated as CASSPLAGRNTGELFF.

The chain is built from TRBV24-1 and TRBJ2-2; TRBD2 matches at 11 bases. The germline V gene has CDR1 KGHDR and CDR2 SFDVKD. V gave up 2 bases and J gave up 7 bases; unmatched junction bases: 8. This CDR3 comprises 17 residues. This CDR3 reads CATSDSTSGGRGGELFF. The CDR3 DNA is TGTGCCACCAGTGATTCTACTAGCGGGGGCCGGGGCGGGGAGCTGTTTTTT.

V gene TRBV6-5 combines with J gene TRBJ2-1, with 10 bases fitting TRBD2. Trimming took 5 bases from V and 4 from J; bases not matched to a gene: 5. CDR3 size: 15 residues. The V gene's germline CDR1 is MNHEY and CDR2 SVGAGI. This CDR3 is CASSKLAGSYNEQFF. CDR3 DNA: TGTGCCAGCAGTAAACTAGCGGGGTCATACAATGAGCAGTTCTTC.

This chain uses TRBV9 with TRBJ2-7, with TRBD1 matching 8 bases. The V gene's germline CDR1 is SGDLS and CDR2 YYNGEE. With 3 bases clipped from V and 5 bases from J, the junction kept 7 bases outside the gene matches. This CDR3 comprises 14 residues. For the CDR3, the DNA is TGTGCCAGCAGCGCGACAGGGGTGTCCAACGAGCAGTACTTC. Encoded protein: CASSATGVSNEQYF.

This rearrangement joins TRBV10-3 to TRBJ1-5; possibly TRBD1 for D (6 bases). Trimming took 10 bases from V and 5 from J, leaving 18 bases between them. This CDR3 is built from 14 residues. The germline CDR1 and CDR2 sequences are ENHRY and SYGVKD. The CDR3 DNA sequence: TGTGCCACCAACCCACGACAGGACGATCAGCCCCAGCATTTT. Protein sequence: CATNPRQDDQPQHF.

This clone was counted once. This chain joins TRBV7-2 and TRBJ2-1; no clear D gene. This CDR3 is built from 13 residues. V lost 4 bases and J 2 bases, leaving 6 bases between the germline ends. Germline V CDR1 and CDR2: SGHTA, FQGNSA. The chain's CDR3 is CASSSETYNEQFF. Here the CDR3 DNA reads TGTGCCAGCAGCTCGGAGACCTACAATGAGCAGTTCTTC. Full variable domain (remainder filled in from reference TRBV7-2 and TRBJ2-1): GAGVSQSPSNKVTEKGKDVELRCDPISGHTALYWYRQSLGQGLEFLIYFQGNSAPDKSGLPSDRFSAERTGGSVSTLTIQRTQQEDSAVYLCASSSETYNEQFFGPGTRLTVL.

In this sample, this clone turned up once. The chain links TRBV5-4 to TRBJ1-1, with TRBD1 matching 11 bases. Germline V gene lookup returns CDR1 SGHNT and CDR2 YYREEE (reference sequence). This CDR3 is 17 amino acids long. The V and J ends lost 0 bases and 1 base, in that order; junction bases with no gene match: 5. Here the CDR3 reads CASSLDVGQGGNTEAFF. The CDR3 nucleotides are TGTGCCAGCAGCTTGGATGTGGGACAGGGGGGGAACACTGAAGCTTTCTTT. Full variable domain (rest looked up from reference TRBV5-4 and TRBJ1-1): ETGVTQSPTHLIKTRGQQVTLRCSSQSGHNTVSWYQQALGQGPQFIFQYYREEENGRGNFPPRFSGLQFPNYSSELNVNALELDDSALYLCASSLDVGQGGNTEAFFGQGTRLTVV.

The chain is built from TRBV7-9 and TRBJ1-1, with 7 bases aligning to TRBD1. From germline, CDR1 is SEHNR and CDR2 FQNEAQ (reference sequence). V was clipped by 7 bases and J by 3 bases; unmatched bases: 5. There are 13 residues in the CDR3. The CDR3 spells CASKPGQDTEAFF. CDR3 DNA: TGTGCCAGCAAACCAGGACAGGACACTGAAGCTTTCTTT.

The CDR3 DNA reads as TGTGCCAGCAGGGGAGGTTTTGGGAACACCATATATTTT. Amino acid sequence: CASRGGFGNTIYF. This sequence joins TRBV28 and TRBJ1-3; D gene uncertain. The germline V gene encodes CDR1 MDHEN and CDR2 SYDVKM. V was pared by 6 bases and J by 7 bases, with 13 bases between. The CDR3 runs 13 residues.

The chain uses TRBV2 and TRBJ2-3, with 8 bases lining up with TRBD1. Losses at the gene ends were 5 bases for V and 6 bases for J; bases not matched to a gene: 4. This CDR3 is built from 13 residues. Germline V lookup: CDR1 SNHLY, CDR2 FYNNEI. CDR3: CASSLRQGDTQYF. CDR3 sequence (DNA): TGTGCCAGCAGTTTAAGACAGGGGGATACGCAGTATTTT.

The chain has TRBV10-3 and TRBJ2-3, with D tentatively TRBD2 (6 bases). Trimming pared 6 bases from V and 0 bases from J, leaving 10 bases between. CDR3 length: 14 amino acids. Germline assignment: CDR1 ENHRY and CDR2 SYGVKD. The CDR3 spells CAIRPGTSTDTQYF. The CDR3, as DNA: TGTGCCATCAGGCCCGGGACTAGCACAGATACGCAGTATTTT.

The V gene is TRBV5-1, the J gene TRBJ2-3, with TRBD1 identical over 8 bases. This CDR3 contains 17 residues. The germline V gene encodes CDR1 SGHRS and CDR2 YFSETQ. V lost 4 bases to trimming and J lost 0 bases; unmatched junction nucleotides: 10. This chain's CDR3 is CASSHSGGPSSTDTQYF. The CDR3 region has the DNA TGCGCCAGCAGCCATTCAGGGGGCCCATCTAGCACAGATACGCAGTATTTT.

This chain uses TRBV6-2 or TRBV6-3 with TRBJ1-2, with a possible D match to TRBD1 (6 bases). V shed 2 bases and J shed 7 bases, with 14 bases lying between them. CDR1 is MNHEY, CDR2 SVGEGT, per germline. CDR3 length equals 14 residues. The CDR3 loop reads CASSYGGGAGGYTF. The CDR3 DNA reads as TGTGCCAGCAGTTACGGCGGGGGCGCAGGTGGCTACACCTTC.

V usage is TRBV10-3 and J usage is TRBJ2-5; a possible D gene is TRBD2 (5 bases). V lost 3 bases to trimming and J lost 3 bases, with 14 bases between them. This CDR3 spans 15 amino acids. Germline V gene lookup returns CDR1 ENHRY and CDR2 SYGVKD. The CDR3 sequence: CAISDEGWGEETQYF. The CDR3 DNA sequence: TGTGCCATCAGTGACGAGGGATGGGGAGAAGAGACCCAGTACTTC.